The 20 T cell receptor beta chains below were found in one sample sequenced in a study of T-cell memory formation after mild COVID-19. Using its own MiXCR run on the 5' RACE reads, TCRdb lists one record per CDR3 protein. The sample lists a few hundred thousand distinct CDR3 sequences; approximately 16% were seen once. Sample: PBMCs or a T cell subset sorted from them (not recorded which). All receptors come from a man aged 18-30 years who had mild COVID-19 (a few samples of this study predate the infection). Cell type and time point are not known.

CDR3 sequence: CATSDSGTGVRHEQFF. The CDR3 DNA reads TGTGCCACCAGTGATTCCGGGACAGGGGTTAGGCATGAGCAGTTCTTC. The chain has TRBV24-1 and TRBJ2-1; TRBD1 matches at 10 bases. The germline V gene has CDR1 KGHDR and CDR2 SFDVKD. CDR3 length equals 16 residues. The V and J ends lost 2 bases and 8 bases, in that order; junction bases with no gene match: 8.

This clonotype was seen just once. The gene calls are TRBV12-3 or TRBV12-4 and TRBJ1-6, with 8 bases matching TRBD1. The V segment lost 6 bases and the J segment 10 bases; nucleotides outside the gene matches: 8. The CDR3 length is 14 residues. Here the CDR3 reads CASSSDRGGSPLHF. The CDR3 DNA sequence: TGTGCCAGCAGCTCCGACAGGGGCGGCTCACCCCTCCACTTT.

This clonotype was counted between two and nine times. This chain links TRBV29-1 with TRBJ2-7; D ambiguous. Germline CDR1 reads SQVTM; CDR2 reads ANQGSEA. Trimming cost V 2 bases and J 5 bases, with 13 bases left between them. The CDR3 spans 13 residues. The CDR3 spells CSVELGRPNEQYF. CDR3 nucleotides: TGCAGCGTTGAACTGGGTAGACCCAACGAGCAGTACTTC.

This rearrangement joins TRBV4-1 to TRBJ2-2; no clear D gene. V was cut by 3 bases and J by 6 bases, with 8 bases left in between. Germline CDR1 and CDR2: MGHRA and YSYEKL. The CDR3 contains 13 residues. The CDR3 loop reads CASSQWASGELFF. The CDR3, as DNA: TGCGCCAGCAGCCAGTGGGCGTCCGGGGAGCTGTTTTTT.

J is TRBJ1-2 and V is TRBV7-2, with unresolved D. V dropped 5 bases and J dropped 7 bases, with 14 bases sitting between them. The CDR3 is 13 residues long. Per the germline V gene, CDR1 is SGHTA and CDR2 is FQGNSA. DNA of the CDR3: TGTGCCAGCAGCCGACGGTGGGAGGGTGGCTACACCTTC. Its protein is CASSRRWEGGYTF.

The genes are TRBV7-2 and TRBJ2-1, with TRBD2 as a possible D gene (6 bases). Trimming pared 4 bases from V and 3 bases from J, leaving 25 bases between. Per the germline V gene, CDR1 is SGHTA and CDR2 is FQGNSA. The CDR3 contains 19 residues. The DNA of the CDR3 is TGTGCCAGCAGCTCTCCCCGAACGGGCGGGGAGAATAACTACAATGAGCAGTTCTTC. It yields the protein CASSSPRTGGENNYNEQFF.

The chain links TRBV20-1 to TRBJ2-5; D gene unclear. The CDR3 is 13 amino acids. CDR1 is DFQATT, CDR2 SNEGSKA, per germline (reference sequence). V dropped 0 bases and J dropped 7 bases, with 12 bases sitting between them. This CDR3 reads CSARDLELGTQYF. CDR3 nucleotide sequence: TGCAGTGCTAGAGACCTAGAATTGGGGACCCAGTACTTC.

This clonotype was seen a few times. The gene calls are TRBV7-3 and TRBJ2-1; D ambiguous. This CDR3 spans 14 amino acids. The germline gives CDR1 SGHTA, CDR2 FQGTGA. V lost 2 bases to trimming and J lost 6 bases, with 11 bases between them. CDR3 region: CASSLRPGLNEQFF. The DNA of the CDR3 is TGTGCCAGCAGCTTACGTCCGGGCCTCAATGAGCAGTTCTTC. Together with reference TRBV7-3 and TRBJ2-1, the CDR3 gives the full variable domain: GAGVSQTPSNKVTEKGKYVELRCDPISGHTALYWYRQSLGQGPEFLIYFQGTGAADDSGLPNDRFFAVRPEGSVSTLKIQRTERGDSAVYLCASSLRPGLNEQFFGPGTRLTVL.

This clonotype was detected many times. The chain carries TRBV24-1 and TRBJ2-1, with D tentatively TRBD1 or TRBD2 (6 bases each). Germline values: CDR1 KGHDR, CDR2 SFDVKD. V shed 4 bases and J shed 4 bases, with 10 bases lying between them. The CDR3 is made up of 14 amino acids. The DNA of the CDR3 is TGTGCCACCAGTGAAGGGGGGCTGTACAATGAGCAGTTCTTC. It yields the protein CATSEGGLYNEQFF.

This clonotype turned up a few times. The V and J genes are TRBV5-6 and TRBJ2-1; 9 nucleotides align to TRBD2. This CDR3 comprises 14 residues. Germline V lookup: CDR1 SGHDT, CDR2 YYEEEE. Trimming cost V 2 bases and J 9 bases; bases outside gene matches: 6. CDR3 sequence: CASSFWRGGFEQFF. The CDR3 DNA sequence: TGTGCCAGCAGCTTTTGGCGGGGGGGATTTGAGCAGTTCTTC.

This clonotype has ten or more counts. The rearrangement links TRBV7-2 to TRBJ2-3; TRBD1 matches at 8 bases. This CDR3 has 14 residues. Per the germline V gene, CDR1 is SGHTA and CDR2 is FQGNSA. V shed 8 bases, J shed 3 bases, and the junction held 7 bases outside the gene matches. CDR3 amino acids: CASSRGPLTDTQYF. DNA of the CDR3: TGTGCCAGCTCCAGGGGGCCTTTAACAGATACGCAGTATTTT.

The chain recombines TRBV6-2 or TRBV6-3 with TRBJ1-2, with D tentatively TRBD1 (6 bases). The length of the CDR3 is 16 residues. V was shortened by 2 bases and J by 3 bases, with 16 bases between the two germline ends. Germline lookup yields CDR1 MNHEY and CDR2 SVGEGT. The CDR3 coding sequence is TGTGCCAGCAGTTACGGGCCCTCCTGGACAGACTATGGCTACACCTTC. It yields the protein CASSYGPSWTDYGYTF.

The CDR3 is CASSPTPGVTDTQYF. The CDR3 bases are TGCGCCAGCAGCCCCACCCCTGGGGTCACAGATACGCAGTATTTT. The chain employs TRBV5-1 and TRBJ2-3, with D unclear. Germline loops: CDR1 SGHRS, CDR2 YFSETQ. The V end lost 4 bases, the J end lost 2 bases, and 14 bases lay between the germline ends. CDR3 size: 15 residues.

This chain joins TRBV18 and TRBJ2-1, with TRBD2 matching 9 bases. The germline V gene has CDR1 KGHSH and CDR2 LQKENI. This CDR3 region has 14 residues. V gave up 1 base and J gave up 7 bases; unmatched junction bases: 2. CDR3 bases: TGTGCCAGCTCACCACGGCGGGGGGGGAATGAGCAGTTCTTC. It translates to CASSPRRGGNEQFF. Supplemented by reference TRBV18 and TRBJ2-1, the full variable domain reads NAGVMQNPRHLVRRRGQEARLRCSPMKGHSHVYWYRQLPEEGLKFMVYLQKENIIDESGMPKERFSAEFPKEGPSILRIQQVVRGDSAAYFCASSPRRGGNEQFFGPGTRLTVL.

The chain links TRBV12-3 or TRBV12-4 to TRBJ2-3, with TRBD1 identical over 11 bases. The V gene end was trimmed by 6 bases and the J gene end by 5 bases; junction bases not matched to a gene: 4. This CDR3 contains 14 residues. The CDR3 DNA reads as TGTGCCAGCAGGTGGACAGGGGGCGTAGATACGCAGTATTTT. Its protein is CASRWTGGVDTQYF.

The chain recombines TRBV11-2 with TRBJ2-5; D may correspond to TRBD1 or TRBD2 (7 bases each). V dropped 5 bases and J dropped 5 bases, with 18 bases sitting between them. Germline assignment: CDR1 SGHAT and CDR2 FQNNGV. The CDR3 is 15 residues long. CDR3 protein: CASSRGAGGTETQYF. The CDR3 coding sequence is TGTGCCAGCAGCCGGGGGGCAGGGGGTACGGAGACCCAGTACTTC. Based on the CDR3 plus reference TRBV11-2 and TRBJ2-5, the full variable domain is EAGVAQSPRYKIIEKRQSVAFWCNPISGHATLYWYQQILGQGPKLLIQFQNNGVVDDSQLPKDRFSAERLKGVDSTLKIQPAKLEDSAVYLCASSRGAGGTETQYFGPGTRLLVL.

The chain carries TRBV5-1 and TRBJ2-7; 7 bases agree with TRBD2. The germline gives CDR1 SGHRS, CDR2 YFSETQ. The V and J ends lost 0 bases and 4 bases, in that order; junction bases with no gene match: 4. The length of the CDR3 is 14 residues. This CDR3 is CASSLGGLSYEQYV. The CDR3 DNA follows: TGCGCCAGCAGCTTGGGGGGACTAAGTTACGAGCAGTACGTC.

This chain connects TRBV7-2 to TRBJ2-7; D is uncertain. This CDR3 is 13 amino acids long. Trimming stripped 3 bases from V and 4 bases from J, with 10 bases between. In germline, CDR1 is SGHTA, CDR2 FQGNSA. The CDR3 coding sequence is TGTGCCAGCAGCTTCTTTTCGCCTTACGAGCAGTACTTC. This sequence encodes CASSFFSPYEQYF.

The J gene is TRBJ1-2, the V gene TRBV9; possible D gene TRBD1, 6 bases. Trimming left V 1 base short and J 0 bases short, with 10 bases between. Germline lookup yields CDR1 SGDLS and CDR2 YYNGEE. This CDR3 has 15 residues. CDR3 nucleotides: TGTGCCAGCAGCGTACAGACAGGCTCTAACTATGGCTACACCTTC. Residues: CASSVQTGSNYGYTF.

The CDR3 DNA follows: TGCGCCAGCAGGGAGCAGGACCCAACCTACGAGCAGTACTTC. Protein product: CASREQDPTYEQYF. This sequence joins TRBV5-1 and TRBJ2-7; D gene ambiguous. Germline CDR1 SGHRS, CDR2 YFSETQ. There are 14 residues in the CDR3. V gave up 5 bases and J gave up 2 bases, with 14 bases separating them.